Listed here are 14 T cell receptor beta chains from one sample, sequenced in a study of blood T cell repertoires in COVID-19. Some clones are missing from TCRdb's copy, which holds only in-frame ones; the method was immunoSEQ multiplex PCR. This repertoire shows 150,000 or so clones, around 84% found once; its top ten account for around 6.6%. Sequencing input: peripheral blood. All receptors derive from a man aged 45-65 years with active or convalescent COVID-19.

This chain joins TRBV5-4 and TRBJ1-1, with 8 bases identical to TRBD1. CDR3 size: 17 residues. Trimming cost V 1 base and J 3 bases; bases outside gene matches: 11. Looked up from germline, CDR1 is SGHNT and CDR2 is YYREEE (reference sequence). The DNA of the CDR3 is TGTGCCAGCAGCTTGCCACCGGGACAGGCTTATTACACTGAAGCTTTCTTT. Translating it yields CASSLPPGQAYYTEAFF.

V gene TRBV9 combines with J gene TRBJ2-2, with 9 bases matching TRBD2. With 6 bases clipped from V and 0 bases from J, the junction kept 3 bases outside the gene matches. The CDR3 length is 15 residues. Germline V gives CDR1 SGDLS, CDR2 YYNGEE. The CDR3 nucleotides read TGTGCCAGCAATATAGCGGGGGCGAACACCGGGGAGCTGTTTTTT. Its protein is CASNIAGANTGELFF.

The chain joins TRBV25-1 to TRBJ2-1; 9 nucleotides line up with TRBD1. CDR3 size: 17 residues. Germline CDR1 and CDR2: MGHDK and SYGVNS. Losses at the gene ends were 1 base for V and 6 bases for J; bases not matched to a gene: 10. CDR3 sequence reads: CASSEFFRDREGNEQFF. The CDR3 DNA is TGTGCCAGCAGTGAATTCTTCCGGGACAGGGAGGGCAATGAGCAGTTCTTC. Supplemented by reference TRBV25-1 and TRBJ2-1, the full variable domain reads EADIYQTPRYLVIGTGKKITLECSQTMGHDKMYWYQQDPGMELHLIHYSYGVNSTEKGDLSSESTVSRIRTEHFPLTLESARPSHTSQYLCASSEFFRDREGNEQFFGPGTRLTVL.

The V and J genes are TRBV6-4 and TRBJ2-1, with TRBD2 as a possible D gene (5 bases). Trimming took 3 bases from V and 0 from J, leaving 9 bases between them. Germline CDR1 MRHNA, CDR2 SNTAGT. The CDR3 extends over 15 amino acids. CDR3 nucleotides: TGTGCCAGCAGTGAACAGCGGAGCTCCTACAATGAGCAGTTCTTC. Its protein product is CASSEQRSSYNEQFF.

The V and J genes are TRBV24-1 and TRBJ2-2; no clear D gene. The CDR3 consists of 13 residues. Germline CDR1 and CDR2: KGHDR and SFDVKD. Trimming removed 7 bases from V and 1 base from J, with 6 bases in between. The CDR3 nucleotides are TGTGCCACCAGGGGCAGGAACACCGGGGAGCTGTTTTTT. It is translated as CATRGRNTGELFF.

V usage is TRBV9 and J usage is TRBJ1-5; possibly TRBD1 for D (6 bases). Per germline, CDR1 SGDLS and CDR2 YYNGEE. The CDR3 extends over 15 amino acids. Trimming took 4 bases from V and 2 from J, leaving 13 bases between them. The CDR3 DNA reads TGTGCCAGCAGCCAAGGGGGGGTTGGCAATCAGCCCCAGCATTTT. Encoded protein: CASSQGGVGNQPQHF.

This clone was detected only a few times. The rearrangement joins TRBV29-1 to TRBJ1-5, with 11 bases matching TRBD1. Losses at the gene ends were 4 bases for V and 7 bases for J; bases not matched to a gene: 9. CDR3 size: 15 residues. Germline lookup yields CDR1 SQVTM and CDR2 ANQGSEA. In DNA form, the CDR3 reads TGCAGCGTTGCACCCGGGACAGGGGGGAGCCAGCCCCAGCATTTT. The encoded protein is CSVAPGTGGSQPQHF.

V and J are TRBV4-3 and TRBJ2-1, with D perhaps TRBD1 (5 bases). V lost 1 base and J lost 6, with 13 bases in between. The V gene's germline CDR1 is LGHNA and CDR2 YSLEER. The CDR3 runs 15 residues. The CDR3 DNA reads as TGCGCCAGCAGCCAAGGGGGCCTACCGATCAATGAGCAGTTCTTC. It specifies CASSQGGLPINEQFF.

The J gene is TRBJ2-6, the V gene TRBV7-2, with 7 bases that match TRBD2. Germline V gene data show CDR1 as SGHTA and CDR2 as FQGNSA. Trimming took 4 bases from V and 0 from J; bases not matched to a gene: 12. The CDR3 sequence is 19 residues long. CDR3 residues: CASSSPRASGTSGANVLTF. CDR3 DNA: TGTGCCAGCAGCTCTCCCCGGGCTAGCGGAACCTCTGGGGCCAACGTCCTGACTTTC.

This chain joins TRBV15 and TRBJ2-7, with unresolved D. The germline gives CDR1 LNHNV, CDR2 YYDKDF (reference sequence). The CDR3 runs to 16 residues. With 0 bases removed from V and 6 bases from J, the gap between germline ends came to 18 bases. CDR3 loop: CATSRDVRNYPSEQYF. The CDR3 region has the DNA TGTGCCACCAGCAGAGATGTTCGAAACTACCCATCCGAGCAGTACTTC.

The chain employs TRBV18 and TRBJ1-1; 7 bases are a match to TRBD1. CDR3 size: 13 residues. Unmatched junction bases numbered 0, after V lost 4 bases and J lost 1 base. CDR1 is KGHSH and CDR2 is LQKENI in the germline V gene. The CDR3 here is CASSRQGNTEAFF. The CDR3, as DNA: TGTGCCAGCTCACGACAGGGGAACACTGAAGCTTTCTTT.

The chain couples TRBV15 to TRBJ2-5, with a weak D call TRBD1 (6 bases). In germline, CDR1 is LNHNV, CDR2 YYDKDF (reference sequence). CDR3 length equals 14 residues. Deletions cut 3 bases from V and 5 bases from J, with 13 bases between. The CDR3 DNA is TGTGCCACCAGCAGGACTGGGCAGGGGGAGACCCAGTACTTC. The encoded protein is CATSRTGQGETQYF.

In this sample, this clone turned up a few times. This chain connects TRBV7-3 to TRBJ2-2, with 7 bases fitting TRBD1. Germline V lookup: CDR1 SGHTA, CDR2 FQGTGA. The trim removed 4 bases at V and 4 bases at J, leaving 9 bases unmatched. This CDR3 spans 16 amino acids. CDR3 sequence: CASSSRDRLRTGELFF. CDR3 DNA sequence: TGTGCCAGCAGCTCCCGGGACAGACTACGCACCGGGGAGCTGTTTTTT.

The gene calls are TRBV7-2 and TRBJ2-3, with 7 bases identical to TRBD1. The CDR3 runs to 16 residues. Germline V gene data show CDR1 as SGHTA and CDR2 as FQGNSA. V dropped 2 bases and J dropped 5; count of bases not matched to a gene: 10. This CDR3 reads CASSLSFTGEIDTQYF. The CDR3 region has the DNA TGTGCCAGCAGCTTAAGTTTTACAGGGGAAATAGATACGCAGTATTTT. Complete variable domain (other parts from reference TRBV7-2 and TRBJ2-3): GAGVSQSPSNKVTEKGKDVELRCDPISGHTALYWYRQSLGQGLEFLIYFQGNSAPDKSGLPSDRFSAERTGGSVSTLTIQRTQQEDSAVYLCASSLSFTGEIDTQYFGPGTRLTVL.